One sample yielded the 14 T cell receptor beta chains listed below, sequenced in a study of early T cells in non-severe SARS-CoV-2 infection (dated by TCRdb to 2020 to 2022). The receptor library was made with 5' RACE. Sequencing took place on a NextSeq 500. Using fastp at Q25 and MiXCR, TCRdb reprocessed the public reads and kept productive beta chains. Each CDR3 protein gets just one entry, which takes the most common genes and DNA from the rows behind it. The sample table contains roughly 100,000 distinct CDR3 sequences; only one count was recorded for 10% to 15% of them. The ten biggest clones cover less than 8% of the sample. The sample consisted of whole blood. Source of these receptors: an adult who was a healthcare worker with PCR-confirmed SARS-CoV-2 infection or an uninfected control (not recorded which).

This clonotype was observed many times. The V and J genes are TRBV12-3 or TRBV12-4 and TRBJ1-5; a weak D match, TRBD1 (6 bases). The CDR3 contains 14 residues. The ends were cut back, 7 bases at V and 7 bases at J, with 17 bases in the middle. CDR3 in DNA: TGTGCCAGCATGAAACGGGGCACAGGGCAGCCCCAGCATTTT. Residues: CASMKRGTGQPQHF.

This clonotype came up a few times. V gene TRBV28 combines with J gene TRBJ2-5, with a weak D call TRBD1 (5 bases). The V end was cut by 2 bases, the J end by 7 bases, with 17 bases between. The CDR3 spans 15 residues. From germline, CDR1 is MDHEN and CDR2 SYDVKM. In DNA, the CDR3 is TGTGCCAGCAGTTTAACCAGGGCCCTTATAGGGACCCAGTACTTC. It yields the protein CASSLTRALIGTQYF.

This chain uses TRBV4-1 with TRBJ2-5, with a weak D call TRBD2 (6 bases). V was trimmed by 1 base and J by 4 bases, leaving 10 bases between them. Germline V lookup: CDR1 MGHRA, CDR2 YSYEKL. This CDR3 is built from 14 residues. The CDR3 nucleotides read TGCGCCAGCAGCCAAGGTCCAGCGGGAGAGACCCAGTACTTC. Translated, it gives CASSQGPAGETQYF.

This chain uses TRBV12-3 or TRBV12-4 with TRBJ2-7; possible D gene TRBD1, 6 bases. V shed 5 bases and J shed 2 bases, with 13 bases lying between them. CDR3 size: 14 residues. The CDR3 DNA follows: TGTGCCAGCAGTCTGGACAGACTCCCCTACGAGCAGTACTTC. It translates to CASSLDRLPYEQYF.

This clonotype was recorded a few times. V gene TRBV4-2 combines with J gene TRBJ2-3; D is perhaps TRBD1 (6 bases). The CDR3 runs 17 residues. The ends were cut back, 0 bases at V and 0 bases at J, with 13 bases in the middle. Germline CDR1 LGHNA, CDR2 YNFKEQ. CDR3 region: CASSQEIWQGSTDTQYF. In nucleotides, the CDR3 is TGTGCCAGCAGCCAAGAAATTTGGCAGGGGAGCACAGATACGCAGTATTTT.

This chain connects TRBV5-6 to TRBJ1-5; D perhaps matches TRBD1 (6 bases). This CDR3 has 14 amino acids. CDR1 is SGHDT and CDR2 is YYEEEE in the germline V gene. V was shortened by 4 bases and J by 4 bases, with 12 bases between the two germline ends. In DNA, the CDR3 is TGTGCCAGCAGCAGCACAGGGAAGAATCAGCCCCAGCATTTT. Translated, it gives CASSSTGKNQPQHF.

This chain joins TRBV21-1 and TRBJ2-3. TRBV21-1 is listed as a pseudogene. The CDR3 runs to 13 residues. The DNA for the CDR3 is TGTGTCGAGATGGGGGCTAGCACAGATACGCAGTATTTT. It specifies CVEMGASTDTQYF.

This clonotype has a handful of counts. J is TRBJ2-5 and V is TRBV3-1; 9 bases align to TRBD1. The germline CDR1 and CDR2 sequences are LGHDT and YNNKEL (reference sequence). CDR3 size: 15 residues. V trimming: 4 bases; J trimming: 4 bases; junction bases outside the gene matches: 7. This CDR3 reads CASSLPGQGLETQYF. In DNA form, the CDR3 reads TGTGCCAGCAGCCTTCCGGGACAGGGATTAGAGACCCAGTACTTC.

Concerning this clonotype: A much larger clone lies a single base off, so this may be a read error. Because the CDR3's place on the DNA is in doubt, the DNA is left out and the CDR3 is given as listed by TCRdb. This CDR3 is CASSPLGTVSNQPQHF. The V gene is TRBV7-8, the J gene TRBJ1-5. Germline lookup yields CDR1 SGHVS and CDR2 FQNEAQ. The CDR3 has 16 amino acids, counting both end residues.

V gene TRBV9 combines with J gene TRBJ1-1; D may be TRBD1 (5 bases). The CDR3 consists of 13 residues. Germline CDR1 SGDLS, CDR2 YYNGEE. Trimming took off 4 bases at V and 4 bases at J, with 11 bases between the two ends. The CDR3 spells CASSLRDRTEAFF. CDR3 DNA: TGTGCCAGCAGCCTCAGGGATCGCACTGAAGCTTTCTTT.

The chain has TRBV7-2 and TRBJ1-4; D is perhaps TRBD1 (6 bases). This CDR3 comprises 15 residues. CDR1 SGHTA and CDR2 FQGNSA come from the germline V gene. V was pared by 1 base and J by 0 bases, with 6 bases between. In nucleotides, the CDR3 is TGTGCCAGCAGCTTAGAGGGGGCAACTAATGAAAAACTGTTTTTT. Residues: CASSLEGATNEKLFF.

In its sample, this clonotype was seen a few times. The gene calls are TRBV14 and TRBJ2-7; D gene ambiguous. The V end was cut by 4 bases, the J end by 2 bases, with 6 bases between. Per germline, CDR1 SGHDN and CDR2 FVKESK. CDR3 length: 12 amino acids. CDR3: CASSRETYEQYF. DNA of the CDR3: TGTGCCAGCAGCCGAGAGACCTACGAGCAGTACTTC.

The gene calls are TRBV19 and TRBJ1-2; no reliable D call. This CDR3 contains 14 residues. CDR1 is LNHDA and CDR2 is SQIVND in the germline V gene (reference sequence). V dropped 6 bases and J dropped 2 bases, with 13 bases sitting between them. Here the CDR3 DNA reads TGTGCCAGTAGCGCTACCACCGGGAACTATGGCTACACCTTC. It yields the protein CASSATTGNYGYTF.

This clonotype was seen a handful of times. V usage is TRBV20-1 and J usage is TRBJ1-4, with TRBD1 matching over 8 bases. Unmatched junction bases numbered 10, after V lost 6 bases and J lost 10 bases. The length of the CDR3 is 13 residues. Looked up from germline, CDR1 is DFQATT and CDR2 is SNEGSKA (reference sequence). The chain's CDR3 is CSASGQAGLKLFF. The CDR3 DNA reads as TGCAGTGCCTCGGGACAGGCGGGGTTAAAACTGTTTTTT.